The 19 T cell receptor beta chains presented below share a single source sample, sequenced in a study of cytomegalovirus exposure and HLA in healthy donors. It was with 60 Vbeta and 13 Jbeta primers that the PCR ran. Measured with immunoSEQ multiplex PCR; TCRdb has only the in-frame clones, and not every one. The sample has 110,000 to 150,000 clones; 75% are singletons. The source material was PBMCs. These receptors originate from a man aged 35-49 years in good health and CMV-seronegative.

This clone occurred a few times. V is TRBV6-1 and J is TRBJ2-7; D perhaps matches TRBD1 (6 bases). Germline lookup yields CDR1 MNHNS and CDR2 SASEGT. The CDR3 runs to 10 residues. Trimming removed 7 bases from V and 6 bases from J, with 7 bases in between. Here the CDR3 DNA reads TGTGCCAGCACAGGGGCCGAGCAGTACTTC. The encoded protein is CASTGAEQYF.

The CDR3 sequence: CASRGAGGPYEQYF. The CDR3 nucleotides are TGTGCCAGCCGGGGGGCGGGGGGGCCCTACGAGCAGTACTTC. J is TRBJ2-7 and V is TRBV7-9; 9 bases agree with TRBD2. The germline V gene encodes CDR1 SEHNR and CDR2 FQNEAQ (reference sequence). The CDR3 contains 14 residues. The ends lost 8 bases at V and 2 bases at J; junction bases unmatched: 7.

This clone was observed a handful of times. This rearrangement joins TRBV11-2 to TRBJ2-3, with TRBD2 matching over 8 bases. Germline V gene sequence: CDR1 SGHAT, CDR2 FQNNGV. V trimming: 3 bases; J trimming: 2 bases; junction bases outside the gene matches: 1. This CDR3 spans 14 amino acids. In DNA, the CDR3 is TGTGCCAGCAGCTTGCGGGGGGACACAGATACGCAGTATTTT. Its protein is CASSLRGDTDTQYF.

This clone came up once. The rearrangement uses TRBV5-1 and TRBJ2-7, with D possibly being TRBD1 (6 bases). Trimming shortened V by 4 bases and J by 3 bases, and 14 bases separated the two germline ends. This CDR3 contains 14 residues. Germline V gene sequence: CDR1 SGHRS, CDR2 YFSETQ. Written as DNA, the CDR3 is TGCGCCAGCAGCCTGGGACATAGGTACTACGAGCAGTACTTC. This translates into CASSLGHRYYEQYF.

The V and J genes are TRBV5-4 and TRBJ2-7; possibly TRBD2 for D (5 bases). CDR1 and CDR2 (germline): SGHNT, YYREEE (reference sequence). The CDR3 length is 16 residues. The ends were cut back, 5 bases at V and 3 bases at J, with 21 bases in the middle. The CDR3, as DNA: TGTGCCAGCAGTTCGAGGGCAAAGGTCGGCGGCTACGAGCAGTACTTC. It specifies CASSSRAKVGGYEQYF.

The V and J genes are TRBV2 and TRBJ2-3; 7 bases agree with TRBD2. V lost 11 bases, J lost 2 bases, and 7 bases stayed unmatched. From germline, CDR1 is SNHLY and CDR2 FYNNEI. This CDR3 is 13 amino acids long. Here the CDR3 DNA reads TGTGCCGGGAGGGGACCTCACACAGATACGCAGTATTTT. It encodes CAGRGPHTDTQYF.

The chain uses TRBV7-9 and TRBJ1-2; 9 bases align to TRBD1. The germline V gene encodes CDR1 SEHNR and CDR2 FQNEAQ (reference sequence). CDR3 size: 14 residues. Trimming removed 5 bases from V and 6 bases from J; junction bases left unmatched: 7. The CDR3 DNA is TGTGCCAGCAGCCCTTGGGACAGGGAAGATGGCTACACCTTC. Amino acids: CASSPWDREDGYTF. Full variable domain (outside the CDR3, taken from reference TRBV7-9 and TRBJ1-2): DTGVSQNPRHKITKRGQNVTFRCDPISEHNRLYWYRQTLGQGPEFLTYFQNEAQLEKSRLLSDRFSAERPKGSFSTLEIQRTEQGDSAMYLCASSPWDREDGYTFGSGTRLTVV.

The V call is TRBV10-3, the J call TRBJ2-7, with D possibly TRBD2 on 6 matching bases. Looked up from germline, CDR1 is ENHRY and CDR2 is SYGVKD. This CDR3 comprises 17 residues. Between the trimmed V and J ends, which lost 6 bases and 0 bases, there was a span of 21 bases. CDR3 nucleotide sequence: TGTGCCATCAGGAGTCCCGGCGGGCGGGGTAGCTCCTACGAGCAGTACTTC. Translating it yields CAIRSPGGRGSSYEQYF.

The chain recombines TRBV7-3 with TRBJ1-2; D remains unclear. The V end was cut by 0 bases, the J end by 7 bases, with 9 bases between. Germline CDR1 is SGHTA and CDR2 is FQGTGA. This CDR3 contains 13 residues. For the CDR3, the DNA is TGTGCCAGCAGCTTAACGTCGGGGTCTGGCTACACCTTC. Residues: CASSLTSGSGYTF.

The chain has TRBV11-2 and TRBJ1-2, with TRBD1 as a possible D gene (5 bases). The CDR3 is made up of 15 amino acids. Trimming pared 1 base from V and 5 bases from J, leaving 14 bases between. Germline CDR1 is SGHAT and CDR2 is FQNNGV. Written as DNA, the CDR3 is TGTGCCAGCAGCTTAGGTCAAGGGGTAGGATATGGCTACACCTTC. As protein: CASSLGQGVGYGYTF.

This clone has just a few counts. This sequence joins TRBV4-2 and TRBJ1-3; TRBD1 might be the D (6 bases). The V end was cut by 1 base, the J end by 2 bases, with 12 bases between. Germline V gene data show CDR1 as LGHNA and CDR2 as YNFKEQ. This CDR3 contains 16 residues. CDR3 sequence reads: CASSQVSTGPGNTIYF. DNA for the CDR3: TGTGCCAGCAGCCAAGTGAGTACAGGGCCTGGAAACACCATATATTTT.

The rearrangement joins TRBV27 to TRBJ2-7; 8 bases are shared with TRBD1. With V trimmed by 4 bases and J by 2 bases, 13 bases remained unmatched. The germline V gene has CDR1 MNHEY and CDR2 SMNVEV (reference sequence). The CDR3 sequence is 17 residues long. CDR3 nucleotide sequence: TGTGCCAGCAGTTCCATTTTTTCCGGGACAGGAGCCTACGAGCAGTACTTC. It codes for CASSSIFSGTGAYEQYF.

In this sample, this clone turned up once. V and J are TRBV28 and TRBJ1-6; D possibly corresponds to TRBD1 (6 bases). V lost 6 bases and J lost 4, with 13 bases in between. CDR3 size: 15 residues. Germline assignment: CDR1 MDHEN and CDR2 SYDVKM. CDR3 coding DNA: TGTGCCAGCAGGGGTGAGGGGGGGTATAATTCACCCCTCCACTTT. Translating it yields CASRGEGGYNSPLHF.

This clone was detected only a few times. The chain couples TRBV6-4 to TRBJ2-2, with 8 bases matching TRBD1. The CDR3 runs to 15 residues. Germline CDR1 MRHNA, CDR2 SNTAGT. Unmatched junction bases numbered 2, after V lost 4 bases and J lost 1 base. CDR3 sequence (DNA): TGTGCCAGCAGTGCCGGGACAGGGAACACCGGGGAGCTGTTTTTT. Encoded protein: CASSAGTGNTGELFF.

CDR3 nucleotides: TGCAGCGCCACAGGGGGAAGGTATGGCTACACCTTC. Translation gives CSATGGRYGYTF. The chain has TRBV29-1 and TRBJ1-2, with TRBD1 identical over 8 bases. Germline loops: CDR1 SQVTM, CDR2 ANQGSEA. The J segment lost 5 bases and the V segment lost 7 bases, leaving 6 bases of the junction unmatched. This CDR3 comprises 12 residues.

DNA of the CDR3: TGTGCCAGCGGGTCGACAGGGAACACCGGGGAGCTGTTTTTT. Translating gives CASGSTGNTGELFF. The chain couples TRBV7-2 to TRBJ2-2, with D maybe TRBD1 (6 bases). Germline CDR1 and CDR2: SGHTA and FQGNSA. CDR3 length equals 14 residues. V lost 8 bases and J lost 1, with 11 bases in between.

This clone has only one observation. The V call is TRBV4-2, the J call TRBJ2-5; 12 bases fit TRBD2. CDR1 LGHNA and CDR2 YNFKEQ come from the germline V gene. The length of the CDR3 is 18 residues. Trimming cost V 1 base and J 4 bases; bases outside gene matches: 10. The CDR3 sequence: CASSQVAASGGAGETQYF. In DNA, the CDR3 is TGTGCCAGCAGCCAAGTGGCGGCTAGCGGGGGGGCCGGAGAGACCCAGTACTTC.

This chain links TRBV15 with TRBJ2-1; tentative D call: TRBD2 (5 bases). The germline CDR1 and CDR2 sequences are LNHNV and YYDKDF (reference sequence). Trimming pared 5 bases from V and 6 bases from J, leaving 14 bases between. The CDR3 consists of 14 residues. CDR3 nucleotides: TGTGCCACCAGCTTACGTTCGGGGAGCAATGAGCAGTTCTTC. As protein: CATSLRSGSNEQFF.

The chain carries TRBV18 and TRBJ2-2, with D perhaps TRBD2 (6 bases). CDR1 and CDR2 (germline): KGHSH, LQKENI. CDR3 size: 16 residues. V was trimmed by 3 bases and J by 0 bases, leaving 11 bases between them. The CDR3 DNA follows: TGTGCCAGCTCACCGGGGACTGCACCGAACACCGGGGAGCTGTTTTTT. It translates to CASSPGTAPNTGELFF.